This TCR beta chain came from a study of blood T cell repertoires in COVID-19. TCRdb's copy holds only in-frame clones and misses some; the assay was immunoSEQ multiplex PCR. This repertoire shows 180,000 or so clones, around 83% found once; its top ten account for 6.5% to 10%. The germline V gene has CDR1 SGDLS and CDR2 YYNGEE. V lost 0 bases to trimming and J lost 2 bases; unmatched junction nucleotides: 0. This CDR3 is built from 14 residues. About this clone: Different DNA sequences within this sample yield the same CDR3.

J is TRBJ1-2 and V is TRBV9; 8 bases map to TRBD1. The sample consisted of peripheral blood. The origin of this receptor is a woman aged 60-75 years with acute or convalescent COVID-19. In DNA form, the CDR3 reads TGTGCCAGCAGCGTAGGACAGGGGAACTATGGCTACACCTTC. Its protein product is CASSVGQGNYGYTF. Full variable domain (missing parts from reference TRBV9 and TRBJ1-2): DSGVTQTPKHLITATGQRVTLRCSPRSGDLSVYWYQQSLDQGLQFLIQYYNGEERAKGNILERFSAQQFPDLHSELNLSSLELGDSALYFCASSVGQGNYGYTFGSGTRLTVV.